Included here is one TCR beta chain sequence, with context. This entry comes from a study of shared clonotypes between healthy human individuals. Genomic DNA from each subset was divided evenly over several immunoSEQ plates. Sorted-subset replicate PCRs used about 180 ng DNA, around 31,000 T cell genomes. In the authors' workflow: ImmunoSEQ only sent back junction sequences with no quality scores, so filtering was done differently. Using immunoSEQ multiplex PCR, the repertoire was profiled, and TCRdb retains in-frame clones only, with some absent. That table gives V, J and clone size, and the DNA gave D and trimming. Among millions of clones listed, around 96% were seen once. The CDR3 is made up of 16 amino acids. CDR1 is SGHAT and CDR2 is FQNNGV in the germline V gene. Trimming left V 0 bases short and J 6 bases short, with 14 bases between. Terminally differentiated effector memory CD45RA+ cells were excluded from the naive CD8 cells, which were CD45RO-negative and positively selected for CCR7. Healthy HIV-negative adults without recent acute infections or vaccinations served as donors.

The V gene is TRBV11-2, the J gene TRBJ2-2; possible D gene TRBD2, 6 bases. The source material was naive CD8+ T cells sorted from blood. The TCR was taken from a man younger than 35 in good health. DNA of the CDR3: TGTGCCAGCAGCTTAGACGGGAGTTCAGTCGCCGGGGAGCTGTTTTTT. It is translated as CASSLDGSSVAGELFF.